This T cell receptor beta chain was captured in a study of blood T cell repertoires in COVID-19. Study-level background: COVID-19 samples from acute and convalescent phases originated in the United States, Italy and Spain. In each case, the material was cDNA or gDNA derived from T cells, B-cell-depleted T cells, or PBMCs.

Trimming shortened V by 5 bases and J by 4 bases, and 24 bases separated the two germline ends. The germline gives CDR1 MDHEN, CDR2 SYDVKM. CDR3 length: 18 residues. Profiling relied on immunoSEQ multiplex PCR, and the TCRdb table lists in-frame clones only, not all of them. The sample lists 15,000 to 17,000 clones, 82% occurring once. Sequencing input: peripheral blood. The receptor was isolated from a man aged 80 or over with active or convalescent COVID-19. The chain couples TRBV28 to TRBJ1-3; possible D gene TRBD1, 6 bases. The CDR3 nucleotides read TGTGCCAGCAGTCTTTATAGCGGCGGGAGTGGGGGCGGAAACACCATATATTTT. Its translation is CASSLYSGGSGGGNTIYF.